Listed below are T cell receptor beta chains from one sample, sequenced in a study of T cell responses to AZD1222 COVID-19 vaccine. Produced via immunoSEQ multiplex PCR; TCRdb's table is partial and in-frame only. The sample includes roughly 66,000 clones, 88% of them seen just once. The source material was peripheral blood, sampled 28 days after the second dose of the MenACWY control vaccine. The receptors come from an adult who received the MenACWY meningococcal vaccine as a control. Each CDR3 is given with its conserved first and last residue. The D gene is left open where the match is weak. Size is omitted from some rows. Given values are once, few, many or a class for expanded clones.

>TRBV28|13|TRBD1|TRBJ1-2|once
CASRAGTGFGYTF
TGTGCCAGCAGGGCCGGGACAGGGTTTGGCTACACCTTC
>TRBV5-1|14|-|TRBJ1-4|-
CASSPPGTNEKLFF
TGCGCCAGCAGCCCGCCCGGGACTAATGAAAAACTGTTTTTT
>TRBV7-2|12|-|TRBJ1-1|-
CASSLGWTEAFF
TGTGCCAGCAGCTTAGGATGGACTGAAGCTTTCTTT
>TRBV3-1/TRBV3-2|15|-|TRBJ2-7|-
CASSPRVGGVYEQYF
TGTGCCAGCAGCCCCCGAGTCGGGGGTGTCTACGAGCAGTACTTC
>TRBV19|17|-|TRBJ2-6|-
CASSTPRREPGANVLTF
TGTGCCAGTAGTACCCCCCGAAGGGAACCTGGGGCCAACGTCCTGACTTTC
>TRBV7-9|15|-|TRBJ1-5|-
CASSFSSRPDQPQHF
TGTGCCAGCAGCTTCAGTTCCAGGCCGGATCAGCCCCAGCATTTT
>TRBV9|13|-|TRBJ1-5|-
CASSVGPRQPQHF
TGTGCCAGCAGCGTAGGTCCACGGCAGCCCCAGCATTTT
>TRBV4-1|14|-|TRBJ1-2|few
CASSQERGNYGYTF
TGCGCCAGCAGCCAAGAAAGAGGGAACTATGGCTACACCTTC
>TRBV19|18|-|TRBJ2-4|-
CASSNPYRVGSTKNIQYF
TGTGCCAGTAGTAACCCGTACCGGGTGGGGTCGACCAAAAACATTCAGTACTTC
>TRBV28|15|-|TRBJ1-2|-
CASTNSDGGRYGYTF
TGTGCCAGCACTAATTCTGACGGAGGCAGGTATGGCTACACCTTC
>TRBV6-5|15|-|TRBJ2-7|-
CASSYSIGASYEQYF
TGTGCCAGCAGTTACTCGATCGGGGCCTCCTACGAGCAGTACTTC
>TRBV18|14|-|TRBJ2-7|once
CASSPPSVRDEQYF
TGTGCCAGCTCACCACCGAGTGTTCGGGACGAGCAGTACTTC
>TRBV25-1|13|-|TRBJ1-2|-
CASSGRKLYGYTF
TGTGCCAGCAGTGGCCGGAAACTCTATGGCTACACCTTC
>TRBV6-2/TRBV6-3|14|-|TRBJ2-5|-
CASSPRRTQETQYF
TGTGCCAGCAGTCCCCGACGGACACAAGAGACCCAGTACTTC
>TRBV6-2/TRBV6-3|14|-|TRBJ1-1|-
CASSYFGESAEAFF
TGTGCCAGCAGTTACTTTGGGGAGAGCGCTGAAGCTTTCTTT
>TRBV30|12|-|TRBJ1-1|once
CACGRDDTEAFF
TGTGCCTGTGGCAGGGATGACACTGAAGCTTTCTTT
>TRBV29-1|15|-|TRBJ2-1|-
CSVEGPREGYNEQFF
TGCAGCGTTGAGGGCCCGAGGGAAGGATACAATGAGCAGTTCTTC
>TRBV4-2|16|-|TRBJ1-2|-
CASSQDLGGWDYGYTF
TGTGCCAGCAGCCAAGATCTCGGAGGGTGGGACTATGGCTACACCTTC
>TRBV5-5|15|TRBD1|TRBJ1-1|-
CASSLGNTGGTEAFF
TGTGCCAGCAGCCTCGGGAATACAGGGGGGACTGAAGCTTTCTTT
>TRBV30|14|-|TRBJ1-3|-
CAWSVQSSGNTIYF
TGTGCCTGGAGTGTACAGTCCTCTGGAAACACCATATATTTT
>TRBV2|13|-|TRBJ2-5|-
CASSETGQETQYF
TGTGCCAGCAGTGAGACGGGCCAAGAGACCCAGTACTTC
>TRBV7-2|15|-|TRBJ1-5|-
CASSLVWGGNQPQHF
TGTGCCAGCAGCTTAGTTTGGGGCGGGAATCAGCCCCAGCATTTT
>TRBV28|12|TRBD1|TRBJ1-4|-
CATTGANEKLFF
TGTGCCACCACAGGGGCTAATGAAAAACTGTTTTTT
>TRBV30|12|-|TRBJ2-7|-
CAWSRGSYEQYF
TGTGCCTGGAGCAGGGGTTCCTACGAGCAGTACTTC
>TRBV18|14|-|TRBJ1-2|-
CASSGESLDYGYTF
TGTGCCAGCTCAGGGGAGAGCCTAGATTATGGCTACACCTTC
>TRBV30|13|-|TRBJ2-1|-
CAWSLNSYNEQFF
TGTGCCTGGAGTTTGAACTCCTACAATGAGCAGTTCTTC
>TRBV3-1/TRBV3-2|13|-|TRBJ2-5|-
CASSQASVETQYF
TGTGCCAGCAGCCAAGCTAGCGTGGAGACCCAGTACTTC
>TRBV6-6|14|-|TRBJ1-1|-
CASSTSRGNTEAFF
TGTGCCAGCAGCACAAGCCGGGGGAACACTGAAGCTTTCTTT
>TRBV9|16|-|TRBJ2-3|-
CASSVGGPLSGDTQYF
TGTGCCAGCAGCGTAGGGGGTCCGCTGTCCGGAGATACGCAGTATTTT
>TRBV5-4|13|-|TRBJ1-1|-
CASRLGRNTEAFF
TGTGCCAGCAGGTTGGGCAGGAACACTGAAGCTTTCTTT
>TRBV19|13|-|TRBJ1-5|-
CASRGVPGQPQHF
TGTGCCAGTAGGGGGGTCCCCGGACAGCCCCAGCATTTT
>TRBV21-1|11|-|TRBJ1-2|-
CRKGVVYGYTF
TGTAGGAAGGGGGTGGTTTATGGCTACACCTTC
>TRBV7-2|12|-|TRBJ2-5|-
CASSWDRETQYF
TGTGCCAGCAGCTGGGATCGGGAGACCCAGTACTTC
>TRBV7-2|18|TRBD2|TRBJ2-7|-
CASSFSSGGPSTLYEQYF
TGTGCCAGCAGCTTCAGTAGCGGGGGGCCTTCTACACTGTACGAGCAGTACTTC
>TRBV29-1|16|-|TRBJ2-7|-
CSVEDPTGPGVYEQYF
TGCAGCGTTGAAGATCCGACCGGACCCGGGGTTTACGAGCAGTACTTC
>TRBV28|15|-|TRBJ1-4|-
CASTVGGIPPEKLFF
TGTGCCAGCACCGTTGGGGGTATTCCGCCTGAAAAACTGTTTTTT
>TRBV25-1|11|-|TRBJ1-2|-
CASKGGYGYTF
TGTGCCAGCAAAGGCGGCTATGGCTACACCTTC
>TRBV7-2|17|TRBD2|TRBJ2-3|few
CASSLSLAGSSTDTQYF
TGTGCCAGCAGCTTATCTCTAGCGGGCTCTAGCACAGATACGCAGTATTTT
>TRBV13|14|-|TRBJ1-1|-
CASSLKGEDTEAFF
TGTGCCAGCAGCTTAAAGGGAGAGGACACTGAAGCTTTCTTT
>TRBV21-1|14|-|TRBJ2-5|-
CASSAPGVGETQYF
TGTGCCAGCAGCGCCCCAGGGGTTGGAGAGACCCAGTACTTC
>TRBV19|12|-|TRBJ2-5|-
CASSIDGETQYF
TGTGCCAGTAGTATAGATGGGGAGACCCAGTACTTC
>TRBV19|16|-|TRBJ1-4|-
CASSIIAGTVREKLFF
TGTGCCAGTAGTATAATAGCCGGGACGGTAAGAGAAAAACTGTTTTTT
>TRBV18|14|TRBD1|TRBJ1-1|-
CASSPVQGANEAFF
TGTGCCAGCTCACCAGTACAGGGGGCGAATGAAGCTTTCTTT